This T cell receptor beta chain was captured by sequencing in a study of shared T cell receptors in the human thymus. Germline V gene lookup returns CDR1 SEHNR and CDR2 FQNEAQ (reference sequence). V was shortened by 2 bases and J by 6 bases, with 7 bases between the two germline ends. CDR3 size: 13 residues. Measured with immunoSEQ multiplex PCR; TCRdb has only the in-frame clones, and not every one. The table records 720,000 or so clones, 70% to 90% of them present only once. The same data also went into a second study, on human thymus T cells. From that second work: Thymic and blood repertoires appeared to carry a bias in their V and J gene usage.

The chain is built from TRBV7-9 and TRBJ2-2; no reliable D call. This sequence was found in a girl under three years old with a congenital heart defect. The sequenced sample consisted of thymocytes. The CDR3, as DNA: TGTGCCAGCAGCTTACCGGGTGCCGGGGAGCTGTTTTTT. Its translation: CASSLPGAGELFF.